The 27 T cell receptor beta chains given below trace back to one sample, sequenced in a study of blood T cell repertoires in COVID-19. TCRdb's table, derived via immunoSEQ multiplex PCR, lists solely in-frame clones and lacks some. The data contain roughly 440,000 clones, 70% to 90% of them seen just once; the ten biggest clones take up 10% to 15%. The source material was peripheral blood. All receptors derive from a woman aged 45 to 65 with COVID-19, enrolled during active disease.

The rearrangement links TRBV7-9 to TRBJ1-1; D ambiguous. This CDR3 is 13 amino acids long. CDR1 is SEHNR, CDR2 FQNEAQ, per germline (reference sequence). Trimming removed 1 base from V and 4 bases from J, with 7 bases in between. As DNA, the CDR3 is TGTGCCAGCAGCTTAGACGGAGCCACTGAAGCTTTCTTT. Its translation is CASSLDGATEAFF.

This chain joins TRBV11-2 and TRBJ1-6, with D hard to call. Germline V gene lookup returns CDR1 SGHAT and CDR2 FQNNGV. This CDR3 has 15 residues. V gave up 0 bases and J gave up 6 bases, with 9 bases separating them. As DNA, the CDR3 is TGTGCCAGCAGCTTAGAAGAGAATCTTAATTCACCCCTCCACTTT. Its protein is CASSLEENLNSPLHF.

The V and J genes are TRBV28 and TRBJ2-5, with a weak D call TRBD1 (7 bases). Germline CDR1 reads MDHEN; CDR2 reads SYDVKM. This CDR3 region has 16 residues. V lost 2 bases and J 5 bases, leaving 18 bases between the germline ends. The CDR3 DNA follows: TGTGCCAGCAGTTTAGGGTCAGGGGGGAGTTCGGAGACCCAGTACTTC. Protein product: CASSLGSGGSSETQYF.

This sequence joins TRBV5-1 and TRBJ2-1, with D tentatively TRBD1 (7 bases). CDR3 length: 15 residues. With 1 base removed from V and 5 bases from J, the gap between germline ends came to 13 bases. CDR1 SGHRS and CDR2 YFSETQ come from the germline V gene. The CDR3 DNA reads as TGCGCCAGCAGCTTGTCGGGCGGGACAGACAATGAGCAGTTCTTC. It is translated as CASSLSGGTDNEQFF. Full variable domain (remainder filled in from reference TRBV5-1 and TRBJ2-1): KAGVTQTPRYLIKTRGQQVTLSCSPISGHRSVSWYQQTPGQGLQFLFEYFSETQRNKGNFPGRFSGRQFSNSRSEMNVSTLELGDSALYLCASSLSGGTDNEQFFGPGTRLTVL.

The chain joins TRBV18 to TRBJ1-6; D not certain. This CDR3 has 16 amino acids. CDR1 and CDR2 from the germline V gene are KGHSH and LQKENI. The V and J ends lost 0 bases and 9 bases respectively, with 15 bases between them. This CDR3 reads CASSPPIGLSVSPLHF. The CDR3 DNA sequence: TGTGCCAGCTCACCACCTATTGGGCTGTCTGTTTCACCCCTCCACTTT. Supplemented by reference TRBV18 and TRBJ1-6, the full variable domain reads NAGVMQNPRHLVRRRGQEARLRCSPMKGHSHVYWYRQLPEEGLKFMVYLQKENIIDESGMPKERFSAEFPKEGPSILRIQQVVRGDSAAYFCASSPPIGLSVSPLHFGNGTRLTVT.

This clone has ten or more counts. The genes are TRBV10-1 and TRBJ2-1; D is perhaps TRBD2 (5 bases). Deletions cut 6 bases from V and 9 bases from J, with 12 bases between. Per germline, CDR1 WNHNN and CDR2 SYGVQD (reference sequence). The CDR3 runs 12 residues. CDR3 DNA sequence: TGCGCCAGCAGCGTAGCGTTGGGTGAGCAGTTCTTC. This sequence encodes CASSVALGEQFF.

This chain uses TRBV24-1 with TRBJ1-1, with 8 bases aligning to TRBD1. Germline V gene data show CDR1 as KGHDR and CDR2 as SFDVKD. The CDR3 length is 14 residues. Unmatched junction bases numbered 5, after V lost 6 bases and J lost 3 bases. The CDR3 protein is CATSPVTGDTEAFF. The CDR3 DNA reads as TGTGCCACCAGTCCTGTGACAGGGGACACTGAAGCTTTCTTT.

This chain joins TRBV29-1 and TRBJ1-4; no reliable D call. This CDR3 is 14 amino acids long. Trimming took 6 bases from V and 0 from J, leaving 11 bases between them. Germline CDR1 is SQVTM and CDR2 is ANQGSEA. CDR3 nucleotides: TGCAGCGTGTCGACTGATGCAACTAATGAAAAACTGTTTTTT. As protein: CSVSTDATNEKLFF. The whole variable domain, remainder taken from reference TRBV29-1 and TRBJ1-4, is SAVISQKPSRDICQRGTSLTIQCQVDSQVTMMFWYRQQPGQSLTLIATANQGSEATYESGFVIDKFPISRPNLTFSTLTVSNMSPEDSSIYLCSVSTDATNEKLFFGSGTQLSVL.

The chain recombines TRBV5-1 with TRBJ2-7, with 7 bases matching TRBD1. The ends lost 2 bases at V and 4 bases at J; junction bases unmatched: 3. The CDR3 length is 13 residues. Germline V gene data show CDR1 as SGHRS and CDR2 as YFSETQ. The DNA for the CDR3 is TGCGCCAGCAGCTTCGACAGGGAATACGAGCAGTACTTC. Translated, it gives CASSFDREYEQYF.

This clone was detected only a few times. The chain is built from TRBV7-9 and TRBJ2-2; TRBD1 might be the D (6 bases). Germline CDR1 and CDR2: SEHNR and FQNEAQ (reference sequence). There are 12 residues in the CDR3. V was pared by 4 bases and J by 6 bases, with 6 bases between. CDR3 nucleotides: TGTGCCAGCAGCTACAGGGCCGGGGAGCTGTTTTTT. This sequence encodes CASSYRAGELFF.

There are a few counts of this clone. The genes are TRBV15 and TRBJ2-1, with D uncertain. The V gene lost 0 bases and the J gene lost 4 bases, with 10 bases spanning the gap. CDR3 length: 15 residues. Germline CDR1 LNHNV, CDR2 YYDKDF (reference sequence). DNA for the CDR3: TGTGCCACCAGCAGAGATCAAGCCTCTTACAATGAGCAGTTCTTC. Its protein product is CATSRDQASYNEQFF.

The rearrangement links TRBV4-1 to TRBJ1-5; no firm D call. CDR1 MGHRA and CDR2 YSYEKL come from the germline V gene. Trimming removed 2 bases from V and 6 bases from J, with 14 bases in between. The CDR3 spans 15 residues. CDR3 region: CASSQNLGPFQPQHF. The CDR3 nucleotides are TGCGCCAGCAGCCAAAACCTCGGTCCTTTTCAGCCCCAGCATTTT.

This clone was found a few times. This chain joins TRBV2 and TRBJ1-6; the D gene is possibly TRBD1 (6 bases). CDR1 and CDR2 (germline): SNHLY, FYNNEI. This CDR3 is built from 13 residues. The germline V and J ends were trimmed by 3 bases and 9 bases, with 9 bases remaining between them. CDR3 DNA: TGTGCCAGCAGTGAGGACAGCTTTTCACCCCTCCACTTT. It is translated as CASSEDSFSPLHF.

CDR3 residues: CASSLYPGGYNEQFF. The DNA of the CDR3 is TGTGCCAGCAGCCTCTACCCGGGGGGGTACAATGAGCAGTTCTTC. The rearrangement uses TRBV9 and TRBJ2-1; TRBD2 matches at 8 bases. V trimming: 4 bases; J trimming: 4 bases; junction bases outside the gene matches: 7. The germline V gene has CDR1 SGDLS and CDR2 YYNGEE. The CDR3 consists of 15 residues. The full variable domain, with the rest looked up from reference TRBV9 and TRBJ2-1, is DSGVTQTPKHLITATGQRVTLRCSPRSGDLSVYWYQQSLDQGLQFLIQYYNGEERAKGNILERFSAQQFPDLHSELNLSSLELGDSALYFCASSLYPGGYNEQFFGPGTRLTVL.

The chain recombines TRBV28 with TRBJ1-6; D is undetermined. V was pared by 1 base and J by 6 bases, with 7 bases between. Germline loops: CDR1 MDHEN, CDR2 SYDVKM. The CDR3 covers 14 residues. This CDR3 reads CASSLFQANSPLHF. CDR3 nucleotide sequence: TGTGCCAGCAGTTTATTCCAGGCTAATTCACCCCTCCACTTT.

J is TRBJ2-2 and V is TRBV9, with 8 positions matching TRBD1. The ends lost 5 bases at V and 4 bases at J; junction bases unmatched: 7. Germline V lookup: CDR1 SGDLS, CDR2 YYNGEE. This CDR3 has 15 residues. The CDR3 here is CASRDDRGSTGELFF. The CDR3 nucleotides are TGTGCCAGCAGGGATGACAGGGGAAGCACCGGGGAGCTGTTTTTT.

The chain has TRBV19 and TRBJ1-1; TRBD1 matches at 10 bases. V was pared by 4 bases and J by 8 bases, with 7 bases of the junction left unmatched. Germline V gives CDR1 LNHDA, CDR2 SQIVND (reference sequence). The CDR3 consists of 14 residues. The DNA for the CDR3 is TGTGCCAGTAGTAATCCGGGGACAGGGGCCGAAGCTTTCTTT. This codes for CASSNPGTGAEAFF.

The chain has TRBV18 and TRBJ2-7, with a tentative D call TRBD1 (6 bases). Germline lookup yields CDR1 KGHSH and CDR2 LQKENI. This CDR3 spans 17 amino acids. The V end lost 3 bases, the J end lost 2 bases, and 20 bases lay between the germline ends. The CDR3 is CASSPWGYMQGPYEQYF. For the CDR3, the DNA is TGTGCCAGCTCACCCTGGGGGTATATGCAGGGGCCCTACGAGCAGTACTTC.

V gene TRBV7-2 combines with J gene TRBJ1-6; TRBD1 matches at 7 bases. V was pared by 3 bases and J by 10 bases, with 9 bases of the junction left unmatched. CDR3 size: 15 residues. Germline assignment: CDR1 SGHTA and CDR2 FQGNSA. DNA of the CDR3: TGTGCCAGCAGCTTGGGAAGTGTACAGGGGTCACCCCTCCACTTT. Its protein is CASSLGSVQGSPLHF.

V gene TRBV6-5 combines with J gene TRBJ1-2, with 9 bases lining up with TRBD1. Germline CDR1 and CDR2: MNHEY and SVGAGI. The CDR3 extends over 13 amino acids. With 7 bases clipped from V and 3 bases from J, the junction kept 3 bases outside the gene matches. In DNA, the CDR3 is TGTGCCAGCAACAGGGGGCGCGACTATGGCTACACCTTC. Amino acid sequence: CASNRGRDYGYTF.

The chain uses TRBV19 and TRBJ2-1, with TRBD1 matching 9 bases. The V gene's germline CDR1 is LNHDA and CDR2 SQIVND (reference sequence). The CDR3 runs 14 residues. J lost 7 bases, V lost 7 bases, and 8 bases had no gene match. In DNA form, the CDR3 reads TGTGCCAGTACTCGGGACAGGGTTATTAATGAGCAGTTCTTC. It is translated as CASTRDRVINEQFF. The full variable domain, with the rest looked up from reference TRBV19 and TRBJ2-1, is DGGITQSPKYLFRKEGQNVTLSCEQNLNHDAMYWYRQDPGQGLRLIYYSQIVNDFQKGDIAEGYSVSREKKESFPLTVTSAQKNPTAFYLCASTRDRVINEQFFGPGTRLTVL.

The V call is TRBV18, the J call TRBJ1-3; D may be TRBD1 (6 bases). CDR1 is KGHSH and CDR2 is LQKENI in the germline V gene. There are 17 residues in the CDR3. The germline V and J ends were trimmed by 1 base and 6 bases, with 19 bases remaining between them. CDR3 in amino acids: CASSPRKGDAYLNTIYF. In nucleotides, the CDR3 is TGTGCCAGCTCACCACGAAAGGGGGATGCATATCTAAACACCATATATTTT.

Comment on this clone: This same CDR3 is encoded by further DNA sequences in the sample. The chain employs TRBV5-1 and TRBJ2-5; 10 bases agree with TRBD2. With V trimmed by 0 bases and J by 5 bases, 1 base remained unmatched. Germline V gene data show CDR1 as SGHRS and CDR2 as YFSETQ. The CDR3 length is 14 residues. CDR3 region: CASSLGTSGETQYF. The CDR3 DNA sequence: TGCGCCAGCAGCTTGGGGACTAGCGGTGAGACCCAGTACTTC.

This clone was seen repeatedly, ten times or more. The V call is TRBV7-3, the J call TRBJ1-3, with D maybe TRBD1 (5 bases). The CDR3 runs to 16 residues. Germline CDR1 SGHTA, CDR2 FQGTGA. The V and J ends lost 6 bases and 0 bases respectively, with 15 bases between them. The CDR3 spells CASSCDSPISGNTIYF. The DNA of the CDR3 is TGTGCCAGCAGTTGTGACAGCCCCATCTCTGGAAACACCATATATTTT.

The J gene is TRBJ2-3, the V gene TRBV12-3 or TRBV12-4; 9 positions agree with TRBD1. J gave up 14 bases and V 5 bases, and 11 bases lay outside the gene matches. The CDR3 length is 13 residues. The CDR3 is CASSPGQGYGLYF. In DNA, the CDR3 is TGTGCCAGCAGTCCAGGACAGGGGTACGGACTGTATTTT.

The CDR3: CASRGDRDSYNEQFF. The CDR3 DNA reads TGTGCCAGCAGGGGAGACAGGGACTCCTACAATGAGCAGTTCTTC. The chain employs TRBV6-5 and TRBJ2-1, with 7 bases lining up with TRBD1. V lost 6 bases to trimming and J lost 0 bases; unmatched junction nucleotides: 5. The CDR3 covers 15 residues. Germline loops: CDR1 MNHEY, CDR2 SVGAGI.

This clone has a handful of counts. This CDR3 reads CATSRDQLAGLSYEQYF. The CDR3 bases are TGTGCCACCAGCAGAGATCAACTAGCGGGGCTCTCCTACGAGCAGTACTTC. This chain uses TRBV15 with TRBJ2-7; the match to TRBD2 covers 10 bases. This CDR3 has 17 amino acids. Unmatched junction bases numbered 5, after V lost 0 bases and J lost 0 bases. Germline assignment: CDR1 LNHNV and CDR2 YYDKDF (reference sequence).